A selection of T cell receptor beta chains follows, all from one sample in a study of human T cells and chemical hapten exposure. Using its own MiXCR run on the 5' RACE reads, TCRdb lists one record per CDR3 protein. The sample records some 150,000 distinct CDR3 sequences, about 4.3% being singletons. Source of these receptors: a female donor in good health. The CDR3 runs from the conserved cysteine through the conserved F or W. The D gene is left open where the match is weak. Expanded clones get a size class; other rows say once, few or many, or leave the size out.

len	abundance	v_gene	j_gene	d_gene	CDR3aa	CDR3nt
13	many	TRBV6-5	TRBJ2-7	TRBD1	CASSTDRAYEQYF	TGTGCCAGCAGTACGGACAGGGCCTACGAGCAGTACTTC
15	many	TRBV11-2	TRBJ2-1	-	CASSSDPWGYNEQFF	TGTGCCAGCAGCTCAGACCCATGGGGTTACAATGAGCAGTTCTTC
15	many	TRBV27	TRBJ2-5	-	CASSLSGSGTETQYF	TGTGCCAGCAGTTTATCCGGGTCGGGGACGGAGACCCAGTACTTC
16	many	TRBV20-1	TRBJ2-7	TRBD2	CSASPGLAGLGYEQYF	TGCAGTGCTAGCCCGGGACTAGCGGGGCTAGGCTACGAGCAGTACTTC
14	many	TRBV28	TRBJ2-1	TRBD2	CASKTSGGPGEQFF	TGTGCCAGCAAAACTAGCGGGGGTCCCGGTGAGCAGTTCTTC
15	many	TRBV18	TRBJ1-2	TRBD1	CASSRGTGADYGYTF	TGTGCCAGCTCACGTGGGACAGGGGCGGACTATGGCTACACCTTC
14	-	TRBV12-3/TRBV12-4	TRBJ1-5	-	CASSFIGVNQPQHF	TGTGCCAGCAGTTTCATAGGGGTCAATCAGCCCCAGCATTTT
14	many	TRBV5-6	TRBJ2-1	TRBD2	CASSKGLADNEQFF	TGTGCCAGCAGCAAGGGACTAGCGGACAATGAGCAGTTCTTC
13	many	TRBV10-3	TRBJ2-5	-	CAIGVAIQETQYF	TGTGCCATCGGTGTTGCGATCCAAGAGACCCAGTACTTC
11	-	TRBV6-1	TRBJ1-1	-	CASSEALEAFF	TGTGCCAGCAGTGAAGCGCTGGAAGCTTTCTTT
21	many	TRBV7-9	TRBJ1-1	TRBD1	CASSPRQGPQKVGRLNTEAFF	TGTGCCAGCAGCCCAAGACAGGGGCCGCAGAAGGTCGGGAGGTTGAACACTGAAGCTTTCTTT
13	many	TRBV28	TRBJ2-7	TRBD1	CASRPGQGDEQYF	TGTGCCAGCAGGCCGGGACAGGGGGACGAGCAGTACTTC
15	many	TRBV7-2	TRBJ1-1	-	CASSFPPTRNTEAFF	TGTGCCAGCAGCTTCCCACCAACTAGGAACACTGAAGCTTTCTTT
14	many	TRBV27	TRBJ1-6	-	CASSLGQPDSPLHF	TGTGCCAGCAGTTTAGGGCAGCCGGATTCACCCCTCCACTTT
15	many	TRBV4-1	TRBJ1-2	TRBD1	CASSQRQGFVLGYTF	TGCGCCAGCAGCCAACGACAGGGTTTTGTTTTAGGCTACACCTTC
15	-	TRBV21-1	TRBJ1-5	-	CASSRGRDGNQPQHF	TGTGCCAGCAGCAGGGGCAGGGATGGCAATCAGCCCCAGCATTTT